The clone carrying this T cell receptor (beta chain) was seen only a few times. Attachment of unique molecular identifiers to individual cDNA molecules was performed. MiXCR, applied by TCRdb to the 5' RACE reads, yields one record per CDR3 protein. The profile shows fewer than 65,000 distinct CDR3 sequences, approximately 9.3% of them singletons. This entry comes from a study of early T cells in non-severe SARS-CoV-2 infection. Study-wide context: RNA in bulk from unsorted whole blood was sequenced, and chains were unpaired.

The CDR3 consists of 15 residues. Germline V lookup: CDR1 SGHRS, CDR2 YFSETQ. V shed 4 bases and J 4 bases; nucleotides not matched to a gene: 6. V and J are TRBV5-1 and TRBJ2-1; 9 bases map to TRBD1. The clonotype originates from an adult who was a healthcare worker with PCR-confirmed SARS-CoV-2 infection or an uninfected control (not recorded which). Sequencing used whole blood. CDR3 loop: CASSQGQGGYNEQFF. As DNA, the CDR3 is TGCGCCAGCAGCCAGGGACAGGGAGGTTACAATGAGCAGTTCTTC. The full variable domain, rest sourced from reference TRBV5-1 and TRBJ2-1, is KAGVTQTPRYLIKTRGQQVTLSCSPISGHRSVSWYQQTPGQGLQFLFEYFSETQRNKGNFPGRFSGRQFSNSRSEMNVSTLELGDSALYLCASSQGQGGYNEQFFGPGTRLTVL.